The entry below gives a single T cell receptor (beta chain) sequence along with its context. Its specificity is not known. Germline lookup yields CDR1 DFQATT and CDR2 SNEGSKA (reference sequence). V lost 3 bases, J lost 7 bases, and 8 bases stayed unmatched. CDR3 length: 14 residues. The treatment denotes: approximately nine-day PBMC culture with coronavirus spike peptide pools or control peptides (ViraFEST assay). At the Johns Hopkins FTIC core, DNA taken from cultured CD4+ T cells was sequenced by way of the Oncomine TCR Beta short-read assay. TCRdb reprocessed the PCR reads with MiXCR, giving one entry per CDR3 protein. The sample consists of approximately 15,000 distinct CDR3 sequences, about 67% of them appearing once. This specimen comes from a study of vaccination and CD4 T cells after COVID-19.

This receptor was obtained from a human donor who had recovered from COVID-19. The sample comprised CD4+ T cells from blood, cultured in vitro. The chain joins TRBV20-1 to TRBJ2-2, with 7 bases fitting TRBD2. This CDR3 is CSASRSGRGGELFF. The CDR3 coding sequence is TGCAGTGCTAGTCGTAGTGGGAGGGGCGGGGAGCTGTTTTTT.